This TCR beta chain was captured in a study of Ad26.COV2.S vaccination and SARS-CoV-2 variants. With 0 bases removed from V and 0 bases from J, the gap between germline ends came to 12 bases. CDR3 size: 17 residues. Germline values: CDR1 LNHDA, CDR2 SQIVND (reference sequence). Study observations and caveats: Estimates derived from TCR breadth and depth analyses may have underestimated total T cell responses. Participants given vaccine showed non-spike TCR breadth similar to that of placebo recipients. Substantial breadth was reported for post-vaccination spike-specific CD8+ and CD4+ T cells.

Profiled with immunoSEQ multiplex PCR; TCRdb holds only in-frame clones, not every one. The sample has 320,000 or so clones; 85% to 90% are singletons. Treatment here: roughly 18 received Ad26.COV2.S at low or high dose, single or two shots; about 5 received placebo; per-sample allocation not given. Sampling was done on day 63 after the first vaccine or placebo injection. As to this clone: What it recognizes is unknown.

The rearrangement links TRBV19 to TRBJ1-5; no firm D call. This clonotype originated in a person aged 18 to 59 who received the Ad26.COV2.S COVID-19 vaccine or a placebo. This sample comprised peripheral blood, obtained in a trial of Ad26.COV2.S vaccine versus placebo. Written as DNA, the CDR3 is TGTGCCAGTAGTATAGATCGGAACAGACATAGCAATCAGCCCCAGCATTTT. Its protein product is CASSIDRNRHSNQPQHF.